The entry below gives a single T cell receptor beta chain sequence along with its context. Its antigen is unknown. These data are taken from a study of shared clonotypes between healthy human individuals. Each sorted subset replicate got 200 ng genomic DNA, 25,000 to 30,000 genomes. TCRdb's table, derived via immunoSEQ multiplex PCR, lists solely in-frame clones and lacks some. The repertoire holds about 1.5 million clones, with under 99% as singletons. CDR3 size: 17 residues. In germline, CDR1 is SGHNT, CDR2 YENEEA. With 4 bases clipped from V and 4 bases from J, the junction kept 6 bases outside the gene matches. The investigators split CD4+ cells into a CD45RA+ naive subset and a CD45RA-negative memory subset. General study results and limits: Lower generation probabilities were found for non-shared clonotypes than for those shared by all four donors.

The sequenced material came from naive CD4+ T cells sorted from blood. Sample subset: CD45RA+ positively selected. The TCR sequence derives from a young man in good health. V and J are TRBV11-3 and TRBJ2-3, with 15 bases that match TRBD2. The CDR3 coding sequence is TGTGCCAGCAGCTCCCGTGGACTAGCGGGAGGGCCAGATACGCAGTATTTT. As protein: CASSSRGLAGGPDTQYF.